This TCR beta chain comes out of a study of T cell responses to AZD1222 COVID-19 vaccine. Study-level points and caveats: Only after the peak T cell response were repertoires sampled. The study reported that nearly half of spike-specific TCRs target unmutated variant regions.

In regard to this clone: What it binds is unknown.

Trimming removed 4 bases from V and 5 bases from J, with 8 bases in between. Germline loops: CDR1 WSHSY, CDR2 SAAADI. This CDR3 comprises 12 residues. The data were produced by immunoSEQ multiplex PCR, yet TCRdb's version contains in-frame clones alone and is incomplete. Here the sample spans about 150,000 clones, roughly 91% being singletons. V and J are TRBV10-2 and TRBJ1-2; a weak D match, TRBD1 (6 bases). The sequencing used peripheral blood, collected 28 days after the second AZD1222 dose. The TCR sequence derives from an adult who received the AZD1222 COVID-19 vaccine. CDR3 in DNA: TGCGCCAGCAGTGCAACAGGGTATGGCTACACCTTC. It yields the protein CASSATGYGYTF.